One sample yielded the 4 T cell receptor beta chains listed below, sequenced in a study of CD4 T cells in relation to SARS-CoV-2 and coronaviruses. CD4+ T cells from unexposed donors were obtained before the COVID-19 pandemic (2011-2018). After approximately ten days of culture, CD4+ T cells were isolated. No cognate antigen is known for these TCRs. Some clones are missing from TCRdb's copy, which holds only in-frame ones; the method was immunoSEQ multiplex PCR. The table records some 21,000 clones, approximately 84% of them present only once. Sample: CD4+ T cells from PBMCs, cultured in vitro. The receptors were gathered from a human donor in good health.

By frequency in the sample, this clone is large. This chain connects TRBV7-3 to TRBJ1-1; D gene unclear. V was pared by 2 bases and J by 2 bases, with 6 bases between. CDR3 size: 13 residues. Germline-derived CDR1 and CDR2 are SGHTA and FQGTGA. Here the CDR3 DNA reads TGTGCCAGCAGCTTAGTGGTCAACACTGAAGCTTTCTTT. Residues: CASSLVVNTEAFF.

The CDR3 sequence is CASSQGTAKTYEQYF. The DNA for the CDR3 is TGCGCCAGCAGCCAAGGCACAGCAAAGACCTACGAGCAGTACTTC. The V and J genes are TRBV4-1 and TRBJ2-7; no definite D call. Trimming removed 1 base at V and 2 bases at J, with 12 bases between. Germline-derived CDR1 and CDR2 are MGHRA and YSYEKL. This CDR3 has 15 amino acids.

The V gene is TRBV7-3, the J gene TRBJ2-1; D unresolved. CDR3 length equals 15 residues. Looked up from germline, CDR1 is SGHTA and CDR2 is FQGTGA. Between the trimmed V and J ends, which lost 3 bases and 2 bases, there was a span of 11 bases. The DNA for the CDR3 is TGTGCCAGCAGCTTCTCACAGACGCCCTACAATGAGCAGTTCTTC. Encoded protein: CASSFSQTPYNEQFF.

The rearrangement links TRBV6-1 to TRBJ2-3; D is uncertain. Trimming removed 3 bases from V and 2 bases from J, with 9 bases in between. There are 14 residues in the CDR3. The V gene's germline CDR1 is MNHNS and CDR2 SASEGT. The CDR3 nucleotides are TGTGCCAGCAGTGACCAAATAAACACAGATACGCAGTATTTT. Translated, it gives CASSDQINTDTQYF.